This is a list of T cell receptor beta chains from one sample in a study of T cells in Graves' hyperthyroidism and ophthalmopathy. TCRdb used MiXCR to reprocess the multiplex PCR reads, holding one entry per CDR3 protein. The profile shows about 480,000 distinct CDR3 sequences, approximately 15% of them singletons. The sample comprised blood. These receptors came from a woman in her late teens or twenties with Graves' hyperthyroidism. The CDR3 runs from the conserved cysteine through the conserved F or W. D genes are given only for firm matches. The size of a clone is reported for some rows only, either as once, few or many, or as a class for expanded clones.

>many|TRBJ2-1|-|TRBV12-3/TRBV12-4
CATGRAYNEQFF
TGTGCCACGGGACGAGCCTACAATGAGCAGTTCTTC
>few|TRBJ2-3|TRBD2|TRBV5-1
CASSPWGPGTSGPDTDTQYF
TGCGCCAGCAGCCCTTGGGGACCCGGGACTAGCGGGCCAGACACAGATACGCAGTATTTT
>many|TRBJ2-1|-|TRBV3-1
CASSPRHLSSYNEQFF
TGTGCCAGCAGCCCGAGACACCTTTCCAGCTACAATGAGCAGTTCTTC
>-|TRBJ2-1|TRBD2|TRBV11-2
CASSSATSTRGYEQFF
TGTGCCAGCAGCTCCGCGACTAGCACCCGAGGTTATGAGCAGTTCTTC
>few|TRBJ1-5|TRBD1|TRBV27
CASRDRTNQPQHF
TGTGCCAGCAGGGACAGGACCAATCAGCCCCAGCATTTT
>-|TRBJ1-1|-|TRBV6-1
CASSDSLNTEAFF
TGTGCCAGCAGTGACAGTTTAAACACTGAAGCTTTCTTT
>few|TRBJ1-3|-|TRBV13
CASSGLSGNTIYF
TGTGCCAGTTCTGGGTTATCTGGAAACACCATATATTTT
>-|TRBJ2-5|-|TRBV12-3/TRBV12-4
CASSFLGETQCF
TGTGCCAGCAGTTTCTTGGGGGAGACGCAGTGCTTC
>-|TRBJ1-1|-|TRBV19
CASSIVARTEAFF
TGTGCCAGTAGTATAGTGGCCCGCACTGAAGCTTTCTTT
>many|TRBJ2-3|-|TRBV7-2
CASSQDRGTSRLTDTQYF
TGTGCCAGCAGCCAAGACAGGGGGACTAGCCGCCTCACAGATACGCAGTATTTT
>many|TRBJ2-1|-|TRBV2
CASNGLTNEQFF
TGTGCCAGCAATGGGCTGACCAATGAGCAGTTCTTC
>many|TRBJ1-1|-|TRBV20-1
CSARGRGPAFF
TGCAGTGCTAGAGGGCGCGGACCGGCTTTCTTT
>many|TRBJ1-4|-|TRBV7-2
CASSSLGTGNEKLFF
TGTGCCAGCAGCTCCCTCGGGACGGGCAATGAAAAACTGTTTTTT
>many|TRBJ2-2|-|TRBV24-1
CATSDFRAGELFF
TGTGCCACCAGTGATTTCCGGGCCGGGGAGCTGTTTTTT
>many|TRBJ2-1|-|TRBV6-6
CASSYRDPYNEQFF
TGTGCCAGCAGTTACCGGGACCCCTACAATGAGCAGTTCTTC
>many|TRBJ2-2|-|TRBV11-2
CASSLRQVANTGELFF
TGTGCCAGCAGCCTTAGACAGGTTGCGAACACCGGGGAGCTGTTTTTT
>many|TRBJ1-2|-|TRBV11-2
CASTLGYSPDHGYTF
TGTGCCAGCACCCTCGGGTACAGTCCTGATCATGGCTACACCTTC
>-|TRBJ2-2|-|TRBV7-9
CASSLTGSSAGKLFF
TGTGCCAGCAGCTTAACAGGGTCGAGCGCCGGGAAGCTGTTTTTT
>many|TRBJ1-5|TRBD1|TRBV3-1
CASSQARGRGQPQHF
TGTGCCAGCAGCCAAGCTAGGGGGCGCGGACAGCCCCAGCATTTT
>many|TRBJ1-5|-|TRBV6-1
CASRPQGLAHQPQHF
TGTGCCAGCAGGCCCCAGGGGCTTGCCCATCAGCCCCAGCATTTT
>many|TRBJ1-4|TRBD1|TRBV7-2
CASSPLDRSYEKLFF
TGTGCCAGCAGCCCCTTGGACAGGTCTTATGAAAAACTGTTTTTT
>-|TRBJ2-3|-|TRBV20-1
CSARPQAADTQYF
TGCAGTGCTAGACCCCAAGCGGCAGATACGCAGTATTTT
>many|TRBJ2-1|TRBD2|TRBV7-9
CASSFGGAGLYNEQFF
TGTGCCAGCAGCTTCGGGGGGGCCGGGTTGTACAATGAGCAGTTCTTC
>many|TRBJ2-3|TRBD2|TRBV24-1
CATSVTSGSTDTQYF
TGTGCCACCAGTGTAACTAGCGGGAGTACAGATACGCAGTATTTT
>many|TRBJ1-6|-|TRBV4-2
CASSQGQGNSPLHF
TGTGCCAGCAGCCAAGGGCAGGGAAATTCACCCCTCCACTTT
>many|TRBJ2-1|-|TRBV29-1
CSAPDLADNEQFF
TGCAGCGCCCCGGATCTAGCCGACAATGAGCAGTTCTTC
>-|TRBJ2-3|TRBD2|TRBV18
CASSRASGTTPTDTQYF
TGTGCCAGCTCGCGAGCATCCGGGACTACCCCCACAGATACGCAGTATTTT
>few|TRBJ2-3|TRBD2|TRBV3-1
CASSRDYTGATDTQYF
TGTGCCAGCAGCCGGGACTACACTGGGGCCACAGATACGCAGTATTTT
>many|TRBJ2-3|-|TRBV12-3/TRBV12-4
CASSFLGDEGGTDTQYF
TGTGCCAGCAGTTTCTTGGGTGATGAGGGGGGCACAGATACGCAGTATTTT
>many|TRBJ2-1|-|TRBV7-3
CASSSSDSYNEQFF
TGTGCCAGCAGCTCGTCCGACTCCTACAATGAGCAGTTCTTC
>many|TRBJ2-3|-|TRBV11-2
CASSINGRTDTQYF
TGTGCCAGCAGCATCAACGGCCGCACAGATACGCAGTATTTT
>many|TRBJ2-6|-|TRBV5-1
CASSLEGAGANVLTF
TGCGCCAGCAGCTTGGAAGGGGCTGGGGCCAACGTCCTGACTTTC
>many|TRBJ1-6|-|TRBV18
CASSPPTGHGNNSPLHF
TGTGCCAGCTCACCACCGACGGGACATGGGAATAATTCACCCCTCCACTTT
>few|TRBJ1-2|-|TRBV6-1
CASGLRTDHYGYTF
TGTGCCAGCGGCCTGAGGACGGACCACTATGGCTACACCTTC
>many|TRBJ1-1|-|TRBV7-9
CASSPTERTEAFF
TGTGCCAGCAGCCCGACAGAACGCACTGAAGCTTTCTTT
>-|TRBJ2-2|TRBD2|TRBV12-3/TRBV12-4
CASSLSGGANTGELFF
TGTGCCAGCAGTTTAAGCGGGGGCGCGAACACCGGGGAGCTGTTTTTT
>many|TRBJ1-3|-|TRBV6-1
CASTSGRMAGNTIYF
TGTGCCAGCACGTCGGGCAGGATGGCTGGAAACACCATATATTTT
>-|TRBJ2-1|-|TRBV10-3
CAITGNEQFF
TGTGCCATCACGGGCAATGAGCAGTTCTTC
>few|TRBJ2-7|-|TRBV10-3
CAISDRVSSYEQYF
TGTGCCATCAGTGACAGGGTGAGCTCCTACGAGCAGTACTTC
>many|TRBJ1-3|-|TRBV6-1
CASQNLAGGGNTIYF
TGTGCCAGCCAAAACTTAGCCGGCGGAGGAAACACCATATATTTT
>-|TRBJ1-1|-|TRBV3-1
CASSQGTVEAFF
TGTGCCAGCAGCCAAGGTACGGTAGAAGCTTTCTTT
>-|TRBJ2-7|-|TRBV6-6
CASSYGQSSYEQYF
TGTGCCAGCAGTTACGGACAGAGCTCCTACGAGCAGTACTTC
>many|TRBJ1-1|-|TRBV9
CASSVGGGADTEAFF
TGTGCCAGCAGCGTAGGTGGGGGCGCGGACACTGAAGCTTTCTTT
>-|TRBJ2-2|TRBD2|TRBV20-1
CSARVVGGEYGELFF
TGCAGTGCTAGAGTGGTTGGGGGGGAGTACGGGGAGCTGTTTTTT
>few|TRBJ1-3|-|TRBV6-1
CASSSTDYPGNTIYF
TGTGCCAGCAGTTCGACAGATTACCCTGGAAACACCATATATTTT
>many|TRBJ1-4|TRBD1|TRBV5-1
CASSTVTGRNEKLFF
TGCGCCAGCAGCACTGTGACAGGGCGTAATGAAAAACTGTTTTTT
>many|TRBJ1-5|-|TRBV6-1
CASRTWGVSDQPQHF
TGTGCCAGCAGGACCTGGGGGGTGTCGGATCAGCCCCAGCATTTT
>-|TRBJ1-6|-|TRBV4-2
CASSQVDNSPLHF
TGTGCCAGCAGCCAAGTGGATAATTCACCCCTCCACTTT
>many|TRBJ1-1|-|TRBV6-1
CASRIQGTSTEAFF
TGTGCCAGCAGAATCCAGGGGACTAGCACTGAAGCTTTCTTT
>few|TRBJ1-5|TRBD1|TRBV12-3/TRBV12-4
CASSKAGQGLDQPQHF
TGTGCCAGCAGTAAGGCGGGACAGGGGTTGGATCAGCCCCAGCATTTT
>few|TRBJ2-3|-|TRBV9
CASSVEADTQYF
TGTGCCAGCAGCGTAGAAGCAGATACGCAGTATTTT
>many|TRBJ2-7|-|TRBV7-9
CASSGRTLGTYEQYF
TGTGCCAGCAGCGGCAGGACTTTGGGTACCTACGAGCAGTACTTC
>few|TRBJ1-2|-|TRBV10-3
CAISESSGGGYGYTF
TGTGCCATCAGTGAGTCTAGTGGGGGCGGCTATGGCTACACCTTC
>-|TRBJ2-3|-|TRBV20-1
CSAKPPRLDLTQYF
TGCAGTGCTAAACCCCCAAGACTGGATCTCACGCAGTATTTT
>once|TRBJ1-5|TRBD1|TRBV6-5
CASSSETGDRRGNQPQHF
TGTGCCAGCAGTTCCGAAACCGGGGACAGGCGGGGCAATCAGCCCCAGCATTTT
>few|TRBJ2-3|-|TRBV4-1
CASSQVLSRRAGPDTQYF
TGCGCCAGCAGCCAAGTTCTCAGTAGGAGGGCGGGGCCAGATACGCAGTATTTT
>many|TRBJ1-2|TRBD1|TRBV11-3
CASSSGQGNYGYTF
TGTGCCAGCAGCTCGGGACAGGGTAACTATGGCTACACCTTC
>-|TRBJ1-4|-|TRBV7-2
CASSLRGAINEKLFF
TGTGCCAGCAGCCTGCGGGGGGCGATTAATGAAAAACTGTTTTTT